These 32 T cell receptor beta chains were all obtained from the same sample, sequenced in a study of blood T cells in healthy people across ages. The authors ran a second PCR of 7 to 11 cycles using a sample-barcoded 5' primer and a J-beta primer mix. Via MiXCR, TCRdb re-called the 5' RACE reads, giving one row per CDR3 protein. In the table there are 700,000 to 950,000 distinct CDR3 sequences, roughly 60% of which are singletons. Sequencing used blood. The receptors shown here come from a man aged 25-45 years in good health.

This clonotype was counted a few times. The rearrangement links TRBV5-1 to TRBJ2-3, with a possible D match to TRBD2 (6 bases). V was trimmed by 0 bases and J by 4 bases, leaving 18 bases between them. The germline gives CDR1 SGHRS, CDR2 YFSETQ. CDR3 length equals 17 residues. For the CDR3, the DNA is TGCGCCAGCAGCTTGGAGGGTCTGCGCGGGACGGCAGATACGCAGTATTTT. This gives the protein CASSLEGLRGTADTQYF.

The CDR3 DNA follows: TGTGCCAGCAGTGAGTCAGCCGGTACGCAGTATTTT. Residues: CASSESAGTQYF. The chain uses TRBV6-4 and TRBJ2-3; D not resolved. Per germline, CDR1 MRHNA and CDR2 SNTAGT. CDR3 length: 12 amino acids. V was cut by 3 bases and J by 8 bases, with 9 bases left in between.

This clonotype has just a few counts. The CDR3 spells CASSQDRWSSYEQYF. The DNA for the CDR3 is TGCGCCAGCAGCCAAGATCGATGGAGCTCCTACGAGCAGTACTTC. This chain connects TRBV4-3 to TRBJ2-7; D not certain. Trimming left V 0 bases short and J 0 bases short, with 9 bases between. The CDR3 has 15 amino acids. CDR1 and CDR2 (germline): LGHNA, YSLEER.

This sequence joins TRBV10-3 and TRBJ1-6; maybe TRBD1 (6 bases). This CDR3 has 14 amino acids. The germline CDR1 and CDR2 sequences are ENHRY and SYGVKD. Trimming took 6 bases from V and 4 from J, leaving 10 bases between them. The CDR3 region has the DNA TGTGCCATCAGCCGGGACATTTATAATTCACCCCTCCACTTT. Its protein is CAISRDIYNSPLHF.

This clonotype was seen only a few times. V gene TRBV29-1 combines with J gene TRBJ2-7, with TRBD2 as a possible D gene (6 bases). Trimming removed 6 bases at V and 2 bases at J, with 14 bases between. CDR1 is SQVTM, CDR2 ANQGSEA, per germline. CDR3 length: 13 amino acids. Written as DNA, the CDR3 is TGCAGCGTCTCCCCGGGAGTGGCCTACGAGCAGTACTTC. Its translation is CSVSPGVAYEQYF.

This clonotype occurred a few times. The J gene is TRBJ2-5, the V gene TRBV7-2, with 7 positions matching TRBD2. From germline, CDR1 is SGHTA and CDR2 FQGNSA. The CDR3 length is 13 residues. Trimming at V came to 0 bases and at J to 5 bases, leaving 0 bases not matched to a gene. The CDR3 spells CASSLALAETQYF. The DNA for the CDR3 is TGTGCCAGCAGCTTAGCACTAGCGGAGACCCAGTACTTC.

The chain employs TRBV13 and TRBJ1-1; 7 nucleotides align to TRBD1. This CDR3 has 16 amino acids. Germline values: CDR1 PRHDT, CDR2 FYEKMQ (reference sequence). The V segment lost 5 bases and the J segment 5 bases; nucleotides outside the gene matches: 14. The chain's CDR3 is CASSTPGGGGRTEAFF. CDR3 DNA: TGTGCCAGCAGCACCCCGGGCGGAGGGGGCCGTACTGAAGCTTTCTTT.

The chain employs TRBV4-1 and TRBJ2-2; D assignment may be TRBD1 or TRBD2 (6 bases each). Trimming took off 1 base at V and 5 bases at J, with 11 bases between the two ends. The CDR3 has 15 residues. Per the germline V gene, CDR1 is MGHRA and CDR2 is YSYEKL. The CDR3 DNA reads TGCGCCAGCAGCCAAGTAGGGGGGAGGACCGGGGAGCTGTTTTTT. Translating gives CASSQVGGRTGELFF.

This clonotype was seen just once. This chain connects TRBV25-1 to TRBJ1-2; the D is unclear. The germline V gene encodes CDR1 MGHDK and CDR2 SYGVNS. CDR3 length: 15 residues. Trimming shortened V by 5 bases and J by 6 bases, and 19 bases separated the two germline ends. The CDR3 region is CASSLSAQSRHGYTF. CDR3 in DNA: TGTGCCAGCAGTTTGAGCGCGCAAAGTAGACATGGCTACACCTTC.

This chain uses TRBV29-1 with TRBJ1-1; D possibly corresponds to TRBD1 (6 bases). The ends were cut back, 5 bases at V and 1 base at J, with 14 bases in the middle. CDR3 length: 14 residues. Germline CDR1 SQVTM, CDR2 ANQGSEA. The CDR3 loop is CSVPLRGGNTEAFF. CDR3 in DNA: TGCAGCGTTCCCCTAAGGGGGGGGAACACTGAAGCTTTCTTT. Full variable domain (remainder filled in from reference TRBV29-1 and TRBJ1-1): SAVISQKPSRDICQRGTSLTIQCQVDSQVTMMFWYRQQPGQSLTLIATANQGSEATYESGFVIDKFPISRPNLTFSTLTVSNMSPEDSSIYLCSVPLRGGNTEAFFGQGTRLTVV.

The V gene is TRBV7-2, the J gene TRBJ2-4, with 11 nucleotides matching TRBD2. The DNA end lines up better with TRBJ2-7; the J call may be wrong. The CDR3 has 16 amino acids. Per the germline V gene, CDR1 is SGHTA and CDR2 is FQGNSA. The CDR3 region has the DNA TGTGCCAGCAGCCCCTCTATAGCGGGAGGGCCCTACGAGCAGTACTTC. It codes for CASSPSIAGGPYEQYF.

This clonotype occurred a few times. This chain uses TRBV7-3 with TRBJ2-5; D is unclear. Germline V gives CDR1 SGHTA, CDR2 FQGTGA. Trimming removed 6 bases at V and 1 base at J, with 9 bases between. This CDR3 has 13 residues. CDR3 residues: CASSLTIQETQYF. The CDR3 DNA sequence: TGTGCCAGCAGTCTGACAATCCAAGAGACCCAGTACTTC.

This clonotype was observed a handful of times. CDR3 in amino acids: CAISPRGDAYEQYF. The CDR3 DNA sequence: TGTGCCATCAGCCCCCGCGGAGACGCCTACGAGCAGTACTTC. The V and J genes are TRBV10-3 and TRBJ2-7; D is unclear. Deletions cut 6 bases from V and 2 bases from J, with 14 bases between. From germline, CDR1 is ENHRY and CDR2 SYGVKD. CDR3 length equals 14 residues.

The chain has TRBV6-1 and TRBJ2-7; D remains unclear. V lost 10 bases to trimming and J lost 3 bases, with 10 bases between them. Germline CDR1 is MNHNS and CDR2 is SASEGT. This CDR3 comprises 11 residues. CDR3 bases: TGTGCCACCTTACTTGTCTACGAGCAGTACTTC. Amino acids: CATLLVYEQYF.

The chain combines TRBV3-1 with TRBJ2-5; 14 bases map to TRBD2. With 4 bases clipped from V and 5 bases from J, the junction kept 6 bases outside the gene matches. The germline V gene has CDR1 LGHDT and CDR2 YNNKEL (reference sequence). The CDR3 spans 16 residues. The CDR3 sequence is CASSRRTSGGMETQYF. As DNA, the CDR3 is TGTGCCAGCAGCCGACGGACTAGCGGGGGGATGGAGACCCAGTACTTC.

The genes are TRBV7-2 and TRBJ1-1; D is uncertain. Trimming stripped 6 bases from V and 10 bases from J, with 24 bases between. Germline values: CDR1 SGHTA, CDR2 FQGNSA. The CDR3 sequence is 15 residues long. The CDR3 spells CASSLGRGMNLGAFF. CDR3 nucleotide sequence: TGTGCCAGCAGTCTAGGACGGGGAATGAATTTAGGAGCTTTCTTT.

The chain links TRBV20-1 to TRBJ2-3, with TRBD2 as a possible D gene (6 bases). Germline values: CDR1 DFQATT, CDR2 SNEGSKA (reference sequence). The germline V and J ends were trimmed by 6 bases and 4 bases, with 26 bases remaining between them. This CDR3 has 17 residues. The CDR3, as DNA: TGCAGTGCACCAGGGCGGGGTGGGGGGTTGAGTTCAGATACGCAGTATTTT. It codes for CSAPGRGGGLSSDTQYF.

Written as DNA, the CDR3 is TGCGCCAGCAGCGGGGTGTTTGGACATGGGAACGAGCAGTACTTC. As protein: CASSGVFGHGNEQYF. The J gene is TRBJ2-5, the V gene TRBV5-1; weak D call: TRBD1 (5 bases). The DNA matches TRBJ2-7 better at its end, which makes the J call doubtful. The CDR3 extends over 15 amino acids. The germline CDR1 and CDR2 sequences are SGHRS and YFSETQ.

This chain connects TRBV6-5 to TRBJ1-2, with D possibly matching TRBD1 (5 bases). V lost 5 bases and J lost 4, with 8 bases in between. Germline V lookup: CDR1 MNHEY, CDR2 SVGAGI. The CDR3 length is 12 residues. The CDR3 coding sequence is TGTGCCAGCAGTCGGGACCCCTATGGCTACACCTTC. Its protein is CASSRDPYGYTF.

This clonotype showed up just once. This chain links TRBV4-3 with TRBJ2-2; TRBD1 is a possible D gene (5 bases). Germline V gives CDR1 LGHNA, CDR2 YSLEER. This CDR3 has 16 amino acids. Trimming left V 3 bases short and J 6 bases short, with 17 bases between. Here the CDR3 reads CASSHLGRGDPGELFF. The CDR3 nucleotides read TGCGCCAGCAGCCATTTGGGAAGGGGCGATCCCGGGGAGCTGTTTTTT.

J is TRBJ2-5 and V is TRBV30; 10 nucleotides match TRBD2. This CDR3 contains 15 residues. Trimming removed 3 bases from V and 3 bases from J; junction bases left unmatched: 7. Germline CDR1 and CDR2: GTSNPN and SVGIG (reference sequence). The CDR3 loop is CAWRVRLAGKETQYF. DNA for the CDR3: TGTGCCTGGAGGGTCCGACTAGCGGGTAAAGAGACCCAGTACTTC.

V and J are TRBV4-1 and TRBJ2-3; D is undetermined. The germline gives CDR1 MGHRA, CDR2 YSYEKL. This CDR3 is 14 amino acids long. Trimming removed 2 bases from V and 4 bases from J, with 10 bases in between. CDR3 residues: CASSQTVRPDTQYF. In nucleotides, the CDR3 is TGCGCCAGCAGCCAAACGGTACGCCCAGATACGCAGTATTTT.

This rearrangement joins TRBV30 to TRBJ2-1; D call uncertain. The length of the CDR3 is 12 residues. V was pared by 5 bases and J by 8 bases, with 13 bases between. The germline V gene encodes CDR1 GTSNPN and CDR2 SVGIG (reference sequence). CDR3 region: CAWEKRVDEQFF. The DNA of the CDR3 is TGTGCCTGGGAGAAAAGGGTGGATGAGCAGTTCTTC.

This clonotype came up once. The chain has TRBV7-2 and TRBJ2-1; possibly TRBD2 for D (6 bases). Matching the DNA end better, TRBJ2-7 makes the J call doubtful. Germline V gene lookup returns CDR1 SGHTA and CDR2 FQGNSA. The length of the CDR3 is 15 residues. This CDR3 reads CASSRDGSSYNEQYF. CDR3 sequence (DNA): TGTGCCAGCAGTCGAGACGGGAGCTCCTACAATGAGCAGTACTTC.

The chain uses TRBV2 and TRBJ2-4; possible D gene TRBD1, 7 bases. Germline lookup yields CDR1 SNHLY and CDR2 FYNNEI. The CDR3 runs to 15 residues. V was trimmed by 7 bases and J by 3 bases, leaving 16 bases between them. Here the CDR3 reads CASNSTRGVKNIQYF. The CDR3, as DNA: TGTGCCAGCAACAGTACCAGGGGGGTCAAAAACATTCAGTACTTC.

The chain has TRBV7-9 and TRBJ2-1, with D possibly TRBD1 on 6 matching bases. Germline CDR1 is SEHNR and CDR2 is FQNEAQ (reference sequence). V was pared by 3 bases and J by 3 bases, with 9 bases between. The CDR3 runs to 14 residues. The CDR3 bases are TGTGCCAGCAGCTTTTTACAGGGCTACAATGAGCAGTTCTTC. Translating it yields CASSFLQGYNEQFF. Complete variable domain (other parts from reference TRBV7-9 and TRBJ2-1): DTGVSQNPRHKITKRGQNVTFRCDPISEHNRLYWYRQTLGQGPEFLTYFQNEAQLEKSRLLSDRFSAERPKGSFSTLEIQRTEQGDSAMYLCASSFLQGYNEQFFGPGTRLTVL.

This clonotype has more than one count but fewer than ten. CDR3 protein: CASSRSDHRTDTQYF. CDR3 DNA sequence: TGTGCCAGCAGCCGTTCAGATCATCGCACAGATACGCAGTATTTT. The chain uses TRBV7-3 and TRBJ2-3; D is undetermined. The V gene's germline CDR1 is SGHTA and CDR2 FQGTGA. The CDR3 extends over 15 amino acids. V gave up 5 bases and J gave up 1 base, with 13 bases separating them.

V usage is TRBV10-3 and J usage is TRBJ2-7, with 11 positions matching TRBD2. Germline loops: CDR1 ENHRY, CDR2 SYGVKD. V lost 6 bases to trimming and J lost 2 bases; unmatched junction nucleotides: 0. The CDR3 is 13 residues long. The CDR3 region has the DNA TGTGCCATCAGGGGACTAGCGGCCTACGAGCAGTACTTC. This encodes CAIRGLAAYEQYF.

The chain joins TRBV29-1 to TRBJ2-1; 15 bases align to TRBD2. The V gene end was trimmed by 6 bases and the J gene end by 10 bases; junction bases not matched to a gene: 10. The length of the CDR3 is 15 residues. The germline V gene encodes CDR1 SQVTM and CDR2 ANQGSEA. As DNA, the CDR3 is TGCAGCGTCGTGAGGACTAGCGGGAGGGGTTTGGAGCAGTTCTTC. Translated, it gives CSVVRTSGRGLEQFF.

The chain employs TRBV5-1 and TRBJ2-1, with D perhaps TRBD2 (5 bases). This CDR3 comprises 18 residues. Trimming removed 2 bases from V and 7 bases from J, with 25 bases in between. Looked up from germline, CDR1 is SGHRS and CDR2 is YFSETQ. This chain's CDR3 is CASSFFGRLASGFNEQFF. DNA of the CDR3: TGCGCCAGCAGCTTCTTTGGGCGTTTAGCGTCGGGGTTTAATGAGCAGTTCTTC.

The chain uses TRBV7-9 and TRBJ2-3; D gene ambiguous. V was shortened by 5 bases and J by 5 bases, with 17 bases between the two germline ends. The CDR3 is 15 residues long. Germline assignment: CDR1 SEHNR and CDR2 FQNEAQ (reference sequence). The CDR3 protein is CASSPSRMHRDTQYF. The CDR3 nucleotides are TGTGCCAGCAGCCCCTCTCGCATGCACCGAGATACGCAGTATTTT. Complete variable domain (other parts from reference TRBV7-9 and TRBJ2-3): DTGVSQNPRHKITKRGQNVTFRCDPISEHNRLYWYRQTLGQGPEFLTYFQNEAQLEKSRLLSDRFSAERPKGSFSTLEIQRTEQGDSAMYLCASSPSRMHRDTQYFGPGTRLTVL.

This clonotype was seen a single time. The rearrangement joins TRBV7-2 to TRBJ1-1; 11 bases match TRBD1. This CDR3 is built from 16 residues. From germline, CDR1 is SGHTA and CDR2 FQGNSA. The trim removed 2 bases at V and 7 bases at J, leaving 9 bases unmatched. CDR3 nucleotides: TGTGCCAGCAGCTTAACCGGGACAGGGGGTCGGGGTGAAGCTTTCTTT. Amino acids: CASSLTGTGGRGEAFF.